These T cell receptor beta chains were read from a single sample in a study of early T cells in non-severe SARS-CoV-2 infection. TCRdb used MiXCR to reprocess the 5' RACE reads, holding one entry per CDR3 protein. Among approximately 70,000 distinct CDR3 sequences listed, more than 8.5% were seen once. The starting material was whole blood, obtained at baseline. The receptor source for this set is an adult who was a healthcare worker with PCR-confirmed SARS-CoV-2 infection or an uninfected control (not recorded which). Each CDR3 is given with its conserved first and last residue. The D gene is left open where the match is weak. The size entry is marked missing in some rows and otherwise reads once, few, many or a size class.

V gene	J gene	clone size	D gene	CDR3 DNA	CDR3 protein
TRBV7-9	TRBJ2-7	medium-sized	.	TGTGCCAGCAGCTTAGACCAAGGTTGGCAGTACTTC	CASSLDQGWQYF
TRBV7-9	TRBJ2-1	few	.	TGTGCCAGCAGCTTGACTAGCTCCTACAATGAGCAGTTCTTC	CASSLTSSYNEQFF
TRBV12-3/TRBV12-4	TRBJ2-3	many	.	TGTGCCAGCAGTTTAAGCATGGGTACGCAGTATTTT	CASSLSMGTQYF
TRBV18	TRBJ1-5	many	.	TGTGCCAGCTCACGAGGTAACAATCAGCCCCAGCATTTT	CASSRGNNQPQHF
TRBV20-1	TRBJ1-2	.	TRBD1	TGCAGTGCTTTCGACAGGGGGAAAACTGATGGCTACACCTTC	CSAFDRGKTDGYTF
TRBV6-6	TRBJ1-1	many	.	TGTGCCAGCACCAACGTCCTGCGGGACTCTGAAGCTTTCTTT	CASTNVLRDSEAFF
TRBV14	TRBJ1-4	.	.	TGTGCCAGCAGCCAAGCGCGGGCAGTCGGGAAACTGTTTTTT	CASSQARAVGKLFF
TRBV7-8	TRBJ2-1	many	.	TGTGCCAGCAGCCTCCCGGTCGAGTATGAGCAGTTCTTC	CASSLPVEYEQFF
TRBV28	TRBJ2-2	.	.	TGTGCCAGCAGTCCCTCCAAAGGGGGGACGTGGAACACCGGGGAGCTGTTTTTT	CASSPSKGGTWNTGELFF
TRBV27	TRBJ2-3	few	TRBD1	TGTGCCAGCAGCCGGATAACAGGGGGCGTTACAGATACGCAGTATTTT	CASSRITGGVTDTQYF
TRBV12-3/TRBV12-4	TRBJ2-2	few	.	TGTGCCAGCAGTTTATCCCTAGGTAGCAAGAACACCGGGGAGCTGTTTTTT	CASSLSLGSKNTGELFF
TRBV28	TRBJ2-1	.	TRBD1	TGTGCCAGCAGTGCCCGGGACAGGTACAATGAGCAGTTCTTC	CASSARDRYNEQFF
TRBV20-1	TRBJ2-7	many	.	TGCAGTGCTAGAGACGGCAGGGGCTACGAGCAGTACTTC	CSARDGRGYEQYF
TRBV6-1	TRBJ2-1	few	.	TGTGCCAGCAGTCTCCCCAGGGGCAAGGATGAGCAGTTCTTC	CASSLPRGKDEQFF
TRBV13	TRBJ2-7	.	TRBD1	TGTGCCAGCAGCCACCGGGACAGCTCCTACGAGCAGTACTTC	CASSHRDSSYEQYF
TRBV7-6	TRBJ2-1	few	.	TGTGCCAGCAGCTTAGCCGGGAGTCTGTCCAATGAGCAGTTCTTC	CASSLAGSLSNEQFF
TRBV20-1	TRBJ2-2	few	TRBD1	TGCAGTGCTAGAGACTATGGGACAGGGGACACCGGGGAGCTGTTTTTT	CSARDYGTGDTGELFF
TRBV29-1	TRBJ1-2	.	TRBD1	TGCAGCGTCGGGGGACAGGAGATCGGCTACACCTTC	CSVGGQEIGYTF
TRBV5-5	TRBJ2-7	many	.	TGTGCCAGCAGCTTGGACGACGAGCAGTACTTC	CASSLDDEQYF
TRBV6-1	TRBJ1-2	.	.	TGTGCCAGCAGTGACTCCCTGGGACGAGTCTATGGCTACACCTTC	CASSDSLGRVYGYTF
TRBV12-3/TRBV12-4	TRBJ1-5	many	TRBD1	TGTGCCAGCACCTTACAGGGGATGGTGGGCAATCAGCCCCAGCATTTT	CASTLQGMVGNQPQHF
TRBV5-6	TRBJ1-2	many	.	TGTGCCAGCAGCTTAGGGAGCGGGATGAACTATGGCTACACCTTC	CASSLGSGMNYGYTF
TRBV29-1	TRBJ2-3	many	TRBD2	TGCAGCGGTAAAACGACTAGCGGGAGCACGAGTACGCAGTATTTT	CSGKTTSGSTSTQYF
TRBV4-3	TRBJ1-1	many	.	TGCGCCAGCAGCCAAGTCGCAGGCAACACTGAAGCTTTCTTT	CASSQVAGNTEAFF
TRBV7-2	TRBJ1-2	many	.	TGTGCCAGCAGCTTGGGACGGGAGGTCTATGGCTACACCTTC	CASSLGREVYGYTF
TRBV4-1	TRBJ1-2	.	.	TGCGCCAGCAGCCAAGATGCGGCACGAACCTATGGCTACACCTTC	CASSQDAARTYGYTF
TRBV7-2	TRBJ2-1	many	TRBD2	TGTGCCAGCAGCTTAATGGGACTAGCGGGAGGAGGTGAGCAGTTCTTC	CASSLMGLAGGGEQFF
TRBV7-9	TRBJ1-2	once	.	TGTGCCAGCAGCATAACGGACGCGTATGGCTACACCTTC	CASSITDAYGYTF
TRBV12-3/TRBV12-4	TRBJ2-3	many	.	TGTGCCAGCAGTTTCGGCGATACGCAGTATTTT	CASSFGDTQYF
TRBV7-2	TRBJ2-5	many	TRBD1	TGTGCCAGCAGCCTAAGACAGGGTTATTGGGAGACCCAGTACTTC	CASSLRQGYWETQYF
TRBV27	TRBJ2-1	.	.	TGTGCCAGCAGTCCCCGGTCGGATAGCTCCTACAATGAGCAGTTCTTC	CASSPRSDSSYNEQFF
TRBV7-2	TRBJ2-1	.	.	TGTGCCAGCAGCTTAGTTGGCAGGGACAATGAGCAGTTCTTC	CASSLVGRDNEQFF
TRBV14	TRBJ2-7	.	.	TGTGCCAGCAGCCCCCTCGGAGGGATCTCCTACGAGCAGTACTTC	CASSPLGGISYEQYF
TRBV30	TRBJ1-5	few	.	TGTGCCTGGAGTGGGTACGGGCGTACGGGACCCCAGCATTTT	CAWSGYGRTGPQHF
TRBV20-1	TRBJ2-7	.	TRBD1	TGCAGTGCTGGAAACAGGGGATCGAGGGAGCAGTACTTC	CSAGNRGSREQYF
TRBV20-1	TRBJ2-1	many	TRBD2	TGCAGTGCGAACGGACTAGCGGGAGTGCTCAATGAGCAGTTCTTC	CSANGLAGVLNEQFF
TRBV3-1	TRBJ1-1	many	.	TGTGCCAGCACCACGGACCTGAACACTGAAGCTTTCTTT	CASTTDLNTEAFF